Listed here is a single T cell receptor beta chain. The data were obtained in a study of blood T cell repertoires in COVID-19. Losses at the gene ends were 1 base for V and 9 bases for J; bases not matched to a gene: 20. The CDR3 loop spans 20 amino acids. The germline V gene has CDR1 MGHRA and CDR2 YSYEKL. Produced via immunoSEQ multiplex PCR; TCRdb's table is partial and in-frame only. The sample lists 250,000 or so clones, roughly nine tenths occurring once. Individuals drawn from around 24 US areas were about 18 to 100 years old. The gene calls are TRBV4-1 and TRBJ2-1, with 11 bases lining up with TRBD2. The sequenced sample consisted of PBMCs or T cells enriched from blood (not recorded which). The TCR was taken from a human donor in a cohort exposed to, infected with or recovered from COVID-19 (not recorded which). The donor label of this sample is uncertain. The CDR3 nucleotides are TGCGCCAGCAGCCAAGGGGCAGGGCTAGCGGGGGGCCCACCCGAAGGTGAGCAGTTCTTC. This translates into CASSQGAGLAGGPPEGEQFF.